Presented here are 13 T cell receptor beta chains from one specimen sequenced in a study of T cells after yellow fever vaccination. TCRdb reprocessed the 5' RACE reads with MiXCR, giving one entry per CDR3 protein. The sample has about 150,000 distinct CDR3 sequences; roughly 6.4% are singletons. The material sequenced was CD4+ T cells sorted from PBMCs, taken on the day of the first yellow fever vaccination. Every receptor here comes from a man younger than 30 who received the YFV17D yellow fever vaccine.

This clonotype came up a few times. The chain is built from TRBV5-6 and TRBJ2-5; possible D gene TRBD1, 6 bases. Germline V lookup: CDR1 SGHDT, CDR2 YYEEEE. Trimming stripped 3 bases from V and 9 bases from J, with 12 bases between. The CDR3 consists of 12 residues. The CDR3 DNA reads TGTGCCAGCAGCTACAGGGTCCGGGCCCAGTACTTC. It is translated as CASSYRVRAQYF.

This clonotype was recorded at least ten times. The rearrangement uses TRBV10-3 and TRBJ1-4, with 7 bases that match TRBD1. Germline V CDR1 and CDR2: ENHRY, SYGVKD. The V and J ends lost 4 bases and 5 bases, in that order; junction bases with no gene match: 10. The CDR3 runs to 16 residues. The DNA of the CDR3 is TGTGCCATCAGTGCCCAGGCAGGGGGGACCAATGAAAAACTGTTTTTT. As protein: CAISAQAGGTNEKLFF.

The chain carries TRBV11-2 and TRBJ1-5; 7 positions agree with TRBD1. J was trimmed by 6 bases and V by 5 bases; bases with no gene match: 4. This CDR3 is built from 13 residues. Germline CDR1 SGHAT, CDR2 FQNNGV. The CDR3 region has the DNA TGTGCCAGCAGCCAACAGGGGCGTCAGCCCCAGCATTTT. Its translation: CASSQQGRQPQHF.

The table lists this clonotype with many counts. DNA for the CDR3: TGTGCCAGCAGCCCCTGGCTAGCGGGACTAGCCAAAAACATTCAGTACTTC. Encoded protein: CASSPWLAGLAKNIQYF. The chain uses TRBV3-1 and TRBJ2-4; 9 bases fit TRBD2. CDR1 LGHDT and CDR2 YNNKEL come from the germline V gene (reference sequence). J was trimmed by 0 bases and V by 4 bases; bases with no gene match: 7. The CDR3 has 17 amino acids.

This clonotype occurred many times. This chain connects TRBV12-3 or TRBV12-4 to TRBJ2-3; no clear D. The CDR3 loop spans 15 amino acids. The germline V and J ends were trimmed by 3 bases and 6 bases, with 16 bases remaining between them. This CDR3 is CASSFARSNRDTQYF. In nucleotides, the CDR3 is TGTGCCAGCAGTTTTGCGCGGAGCAATCGGGATACGCAGTATTTT.

In this sample, this clonotype turned up many times. DNA for the CDR3: TGTGCCAGCAGCTTAGCCCCGGGCCCCGCCACCGGGGAGCTGTTTTTT. This encodes CASSLAPGPATGELFF. This chain uses TRBV7-2 with TRBJ2-2; no definite D call. The CDR3 totals 16 residues. Germline-derived CDR1 and CDR2 are SGHTA and FQGNSA. V shed 0 bases and J shed 4 bases, with 12 bases lying between them.

Ten or more counts support this clonotype. The V call is TRBV27, the J call TRBJ1-5; D unresolved. Trimming left V 3 bases short and J 11 bases short, with 11 bases between. The CDR3 is 12 amino acids. CDR1 MNHEY and CDR2 SMNVEV come from the germline V gene (reference sequence). As DNA, the CDR3 is TGTGCCAGCAGTTTTGGGGATGGCACCCAGCATTTT. It is translated as CASSFGDGTQHF.

The chain couples TRBV7-2 to TRBJ1-4; 9 nucleotides align to TRBD1. Germline CDR1 and CDR2: SGHTA and FQGNSA. The CDR3 is 13 amino acids. V was pared by 6 bases and J by 4 bases, with 0 bases of the junction left unmatched. The CDR3 sequence: CASRGQGNEKLFF. The CDR3 region has the DNA TGTGCCAGCAGGGGACAGGGTAATGAAAAACTGTTTTTT.

This clonotype was counted between two and nine times. This sequence joins TRBV12-3 or TRBV12-4 and TRBJ2-7; no firm D call. The CDR3 has 13 amino acids. V lost 3 bases to trimming and J lost 3 bases, with 9 bases between them. The CDR3 region is CASSFGSYYEQYF. The CDR3 nucleotides read TGTGCCAGCAGTTTCGGCAGCTACTACGAGCAGTACTTC.

V usage is TRBV4-2 and J usage is TRBJ1-4; D may be TRBD1 (5 bases). There are 14 residues in the CDR3. Looked up from germline, CDR1 is LGHNA and CDR2 is YNFKEQ. The V and J ends lost 0 bases and 7 bases respectively, with 9 bases between them. The CDR3 reads CASSQDRRGEKLFF. DNA for the CDR3: TGTGCCAGCAGCCAAGATAGGAGGGGTGAAAAACTGTTTTTT.

This clonotype was counted many times. This sequence joins TRBV20-1 and TRBJ2-7; TRBD1 or TRBD2 may be the D gene (6 bases each). V lost 5 bases to trimming and J lost 0 bases, with 14 bases between them. Germline V lookup: CDR1 DFQATT, CDR2 SNEGSKA (reference sequence). CDR3 length equals 14 residues. The CDR3 nucleotides are TGCAGTGCTCAGAAGGGGGGAGGCTCCTACGAGCAGTACGTC. Its translation: CSAQKGGGSYEQYV.

This clonotype was recorded a few times. This rearrangement joins TRBV3-1 to TRBJ2-1; 11 nucleotides agree with TRBD2. The V segment lost 5 bases and the J segment 7 bases; nucleotides outside the gene matches: 7. Germline V lookup: CDR1 LGHDT, CDR2 YNNKEL (reference sequence). CDR3 length: 15 amino acids. In nucleotides, the CDR3 is TGTGCCAGCAGCGCAACTAGCGGGGGCGTTAATGAGCAGTTCTTC. Its translation: CASSATSGGVNEQFF.

In this sample, this clonotype turned up a few times. This chain connects TRBV4-3 to TRBJ1-4; no definite D call. Germline V gene data show CDR1 as LGHNA and CDR2 as YSLEER. Trimming left V 1 base short and J 7 bases short, with 10 bases between. The CDR3 has 14 residues. CDR3: CASSQVRSREKLFF. The CDR3 DNA sequence: TGCGCCAGCAGCCAAGTCCGCTCCCGTGAAAAACTGTTTTTT.